This TCR beta chain was captured by sequencing in a study of T-cell reconstitution after alpha-beta-depleted transplantation in children. General study points: Newly generated T cells supplied most T-cell counts and diversity one year post-transplant.

Unique molecular identifiers were incorporated into the prepared TCRbeta library. Each CDR3 protein is one row after TCRdb ran MiXCR on the PCR reads. The sample records around 800,000 distinct CDR3 sequences, under 20% being singletons. This clonotype was picked up a small number of times. Its antigen remains unidentified. V was pared by 5 bases and J by 3 bases, with 11 bases of the junction left unmatched. This CDR3 has 17 residues. From germline, CDR1 is SGHRS and CDR2 YFSETQ. This chain connects TRBV5-1 to TRBJ2-1, with 10 bases identical to TRBD2. The receptor was derived from a male patient between 10 and 17 years old who had a stem cell transplant for acute lymphoblastic leukemia, so the T cells may come from the graft donor. Material: PBMCs, mostly from graft donor cells, obtained 360 days after TCRalphabeta/CD19-depleted stem cell transplant. CDR3 loop: CASRVRFSGRLYNEQFF. CDR3 DNA sequence: TGCGCCAGCAGAGTTAGGTTTAGCGGGAGGCTCTACAATGAGCAGTTCTTC.